The source of this T cell receptor (beta chain) is a study of chemoradiotherapy in HPV16-positive cancers. In the study overall: Candidate HPV-specific clones and shared TCR motifs came from two HPV16-positive patients.

Trimming took 5 bases from V and 0 from J, leaving 16 bases between them. The germline V gene encodes CDR1 LNHDA and CDR2 SQIVND (reference sequence). This CDR3 region has 16 residues. Repertoires were sampled repeatedly during chemoradiotherapy. Some clones are missing from TCRdb's copy, which holds only in-frame ones; the method was immunoSEQ multiplex PCR. The sample yields about 8,100 clones, 60% to 85% seen once. Findings and limits, study-wide: Candidate HPV-specific clones and E7-related TCR motifs grew in tumor during treatment. In HPV16-positive patients, HPV-responsive T-cell expansion tracked better recurrence-free survival.

This clone was counted between two and nine times. The antigen remains undetermined. The sample was taken from a patient who underwent chemoradiotherapy. The TCR was taken from a human donor with HPV-associated anogenital cancer. The chain is built from TRBV19 and TRBJ1-2; no clear D. The CDR3 bases are TGTGCCAGTAGTGTCGGGAGAGCCACGGCTAACTATGGCTACACCTTC. Translated, it gives CASSVGRATANYGYTF.